One sample yielded the 16 T cell receptor beta chains listed below, sequenced in a study of CD8 T cell repertoires and HIV-1 epitope variants. Which antigens these TCRs recognize remains unknown. Generated by immunoSEQ multiplex PCR, the TCRdb table keeps only in-frame clones and is missing some. The sample has a few thousand clones, 65% to 70% seen once. Sequencing was done on a sample of cultured CD8+ T cells derived from PBMCs. The receptors come from a male donor with HIV.

The chain couples TRBV28 to TRBJ1-4; 7 bases agree with TRBD1. This CDR3 region has 16 residues. The junction had 9 bases not matched to a gene; V was cut back by 3 bases and J by 5 bases. The V gene's germline CDR1 is MDHEN and CDR2 SYDVKM. The CDR3 protein is CASSFALQGLNEKLFF. The CDR3 DNA follows: TGTGCCAGCAGTTTTGCGCTACAGGGGTTGAATGAAAAACTGTTTTTT.

J is TRBJ2-1 and V is TRBV27; D is unclear. From germline, CDR1 is MNHEY and CDR2 SMNVEV (reference sequence). The CDR3 sequence is 14 residues long. The germline V and J ends were trimmed by 2 bases and 2 bases, with 7 bases remaining between them. CDR3 DNA: TGTGCCAGCAGTTTAAGGAAGGCCTACAATGAGCAGTTCTTC. Protein product: CASSLRKAYNEQFF.

The table lists this clone with a count of one. The chain is built from TRBV27 and TRBJ2-4; D gene ambiguous. Trimming removed 3 bases at V and 5 bases at J, with 14 bases between. Germline loops: CDR1 MNHEY, CDR2 SMNVEV (reference sequence). The CDR3 is 15 residues long. CDR3 in amino acids: CASSLGPNPQNIQYF. The CDR3 DNA reads as TGTGCCAGCAGTTTGGGCCCGAACCCCCAAAACATTCAGTACTTC.

The chain recombines TRBV6-6 with TRBJ2-5; 7 positions agree with TRBD2. Trimming cost V 6 bases and J 5 bases; bases outside gene matches: 15. CDR3 size: 16 residues. Germline V gene lookup returns CDR1 MNHNY and CDR2 SVGAGI (reference sequence). CDR3 in amino acids: CASSRALGEGRETQYF. The CDR3 nucleotides read TGTGCCAGCAGCCGAGCTTTGGGGGAGGGCCGTGAGACCCAGTACTTC.

This clone was counted between two and nine times. J is TRBJ2-7 and V is TRBV28; the match to TRBD2 covers 8 bases. CDR1 and CDR2 (germline): MDHEN, SYDVKM. The V gene end was trimmed by 5 bases and the J gene end by 3 bases; junction bases not matched to a gene: 9. This CDR3 spans 15 amino acids. The CDR3 here is CASSPHPGGIYEQYF. Here the CDR3 DNA reads TGTGCCAGCAGTCCGCATCCGGGAGGGATCTACGAGCAGTACTTC. The full variable domain, with the rest looked up from reference TRBV28 and TRBJ2-7, is DVKVTQSSRYLVKRTGEKVFLECVQDMDHENMFWYRQDPGLGLRLIYFSYDVKMKEKGDIPEGYSVSREKKERFSLILESASTNQTSMYLCASSPHPGGIYEQYFGPGTRLTVT.

V gene TRBV19 combines with J gene TRBJ2-1; 10 bases agree with TRBD2. Germline-derived CDR1 and CDR2 are LNHDA and SQIVND (reference sequence). This CDR3 region has 15 residues. Trimming cost V 7 bases and J 7 bases; bases outside gene matches: 10. CDR3 loop: CASTMGAGGRNEQFF. The CDR3 nucleotides read TGTGCCAGTACAATGGGAGCGGGAGGGCGGAATGAGCAGTTCTTC.

V is TRBV7-9 and J is TRBJ2-3; possibly TRBD1 or TRBD2 for D (5 bases each). The germline CDR1 and CDR2 sequences are SEHNR and FQNEAQ (reference sequence). This CDR3 is built from 17 residues. The ends were cut back, 0 bases at V and 2 bases at J, with 15 bases in the middle. Written as DNA, the CDR3 is TGTGCCAGCAGCTTAGCTACTTCTGGGGGAAACACAGATACGCAGTATTTT. It specifies CASSLATSGGNTDTQYF.

The chain couples TRBV6-4 to TRBJ2-5; D possibly uses TRBD1 or TRBD2 (5 bases each). With 2 bases removed from V and 4 bases from J, the gap between germline ends came to 8 bases. The germline CDR1 and CDR2 sequences are MRHNA and SNTAGT. This CDR3 is built from 13 residues. The CDR3 DNA follows: TGTGCCAGCAGTGACAGGGGACGAGAGACCCAGTACTTC. Its translation: CASSDRGRETQYF.

The gene calls are TRBV30 and TRBJ1-1; no firm D call. V lost 1 base and J 5 bases, leaving 8 bases between the germline ends. CDR3 length equals 12 residues. Germline V lookup: CDR1 GTSNPN, CDR2 SVGIG (reference sequence). The CDR3 sequence is CAWSESWTEAFF. The CDR3 nucleotides are TGTGCCTGGAGTGAGAGTTGGACTGAAGCTTTCTTT.

This chain links TRBV9 with TRBJ1-2; TRBD1 is a possible D gene (6 bases). V lost 5 bases, J lost 0 bases, and 14 bases lay in between. CDR1 SGDLS and CDR2 YYNGEE come from the germline V gene. CDR3 size: 15 residues. In DNA form, the CDR3 reads TGTGCCAGCAGTCGGACAGCCGGGGCTAACTATGGCTACACCTTC. It encodes CASSRTAGANYGYTF.

A few counts support this clone. The chain carries TRBV7-8 and TRBJ2-3; 7 bases line up with TRBD2. The CDR3 is 17 amino acids. V shed 4 bases and J 2 bases; nucleotides not matched to a gene: 12. CDR1 and CDR2 from the germline V gene are SGHVS and FQNEAQ. CDR3 bases: TGTGCCAGCAGCTACGCCTTTGGGGGGGACCTCACAGATACGCAGTATTTT. Amino acids: CASSYAFGGDLTDTQYF.

CDR3: CASSWDRSYEQYF. The CDR3 region has the DNA TGTGCCAGCAGCTGGGACAGGTCCTACGAGCAGTACTTC. V gene TRBV7-9 combines with J gene TRBJ2-7; 8 nucleotides match TRBD1. This CDR3 is built from 13 residues. Trimming at V came to 4 bases and at J to 1 base, leaving 0 bases not matched to a gene. The V gene's germline CDR1 is SEHNR and CDR2 FQNEAQ (reference sequence). Variable domain in full (rest from reference TRBV7-9 and TRBJ2-7): DTGVSQNPRHKITKRGQNVTFRCDPISEHNRLYWYRQTLGQGPEFLTYFQNEAQLEKSRLLSDRFSAERPKGSFSTLEIQRTEQGDSAMYLCASSWDRSYEQYFGPGTRLTVT.

The J gene is TRBJ2-1, the V gene TRBV6-5; 9 bases map to TRBD1. Germline CDR1 is MNHEY and CDR2 is SVGAGI. This CDR3 comprises 13 residues. The J segment lost 15 bases and the V segment lost 5 bases, leaving 11 bases of the junction unmatched. This CDR3 reads CASSDQTGGFPFF. The CDR3 DNA reads as TGTGCCAGCAGTGACCAGACAGGGGGATTTCCGTTCTTC.

This clone was counted a few times. The chain links TRBV6-5 to TRBJ1-1; TRBD1 agrees at 7 bases. V lost 2 bases, J lost 4 bases, and 4 bases stayed unmatched. The germline CDR1 and CDR2 sequences are MNHEY and SVGAGI. The length of the CDR3 is 14 residues. CDR3 DNA: TGTGCCAGCAGTTACACGGGACAGAGCACTGAAGCTTTCTTT. Amino acids: CASSYTGQSTEAFF.

This clone was seen just once. The chain is built from TRBV18 and TRBJ2-5, with D unclear. CDR1 is KGHSH and CDR2 is LQKENI in the germline V gene. The ends were cut back, 1 base at V and 4 bases at J, with 4 bases in the middle. This CDR3 has 12 amino acids. The CDR3 sequence: CASSPRGETQYF. CDR3 in DNA: TGTGCCAGCTCACCACGCGGAGAGACCCAGTACTTC.

The chain employs TRBV7-9 and TRBJ1-2; 7 bases fit TRBD1. Germline loops: CDR1 SEHNR, CDR2 FQNEAQ (reference sequence). With 0 bases clipped from V and 11 bases from J, the junction kept 12 bases outside the gene matches. The CDR3 contains 15 residues. The CDR3 DNA follows: TGTGCCAGCAGCTTAGCGGAGATCACAGGGGCTCCTTACACCTTC. This gives the protein CASSLAEITGAPYTF.